The 13 T cell receptor beta chains below all came from one sample that was sequenced in a study of control samples from healthy donors and cancer patients. This table comes from immunoSEQ multiplex PCR, and its TCRdb copy is limited to in-frame clones, with some not included. Altogether 150,000 to 200,000 clones are present, 93% being singletons, with the ten largest covering 4.1%. Sequenced: blood. These TCRs come from a woman aged 55-70 years in good health.

The chain uses TRBV2 and TRBJ1-6, with 7 nucleotides matching TRBD1. Germline CDR1 is SNHLY and CDR2 is FYNNEI. V trimming: 6 bases; J trimming: 7 bases; junction bases outside the gene matches: 9. The CDR3 is made up of 15 amino acids. This chain's CDR3 is CASRNRQGGNSPLHF. The CDR3 nucleotides are TGTGCCAGCAGGAATCGACAGGGAGGGAATTCACCCCTCCACTTT. The variable domain in full, completed from reference TRBV2 and TRBJ1-6, reads EPEVTQTPSHQVTQMGQEVILRCVPISNHLYFYWYRQILGQKVEFLVSFYNNEISEKSEIFDDQFSVERPDGSNFTLKIRSTKLEDSAMYFCASRNRQGGNSPLHFGNGTRLTVT.

The chain uses TRBV30 and TRBJ2-7; maybe TRBD1 (5 bases). This CDR3 is 13 amino acids long. Trimming removed 4 bases at V and 2 bases at J, with 12 bases between. CDR1 and CDR2 from the germline V gene are GTSNPN and SVGIG (reference sequence). CDR3 in DNA: TGTGCCTGGAACCAGGACATTGCCTACGAGCAGTACTTC. It translates to CAWNQDIAYEQYF.

The V gene is TRBV5-6, the J gene TRBJ2-5; 7 bases are shared with TRBD1. Germline V CDR1 and CDR2: SGHDT, YYEEEE. V was pared by 4 bases and J by 3 bases, with 12 bases of the junction left unmatched. The CDR3 runs to 16 residues. For the CDR3, the DNA is TGTGCCAGCAGCACTTATGACAGGGTATTTGAAGAGACCCAGTACTTC. It yields the protein CASSTYDRVFEETQYF.

V usage is TRBV19 and J usage is TRBJ2-1, with 14 bases aligning to TRBD2. Germline assignment: CDR1 LNHDA and CDR2 SQIVND (reference sequence). This CDR3 region has 14 residues. Germline trimming cut 7 bases from V and 9 bases from J; bases unmatched to any gene: 5. The CDR3: CASKTSGGASEQFF. The CDR3 DNA is TGTGCCAGTAAGACTAGCGGGGGGGCAAGTGAGCAGTTCTTC.

V gene TRBV7-3 combines with J gene TRBJ1-6; TRBD1 is a possible D gene (5 bases). The CDR3 extends over 15 amino acids. The V gene's germline CDR1 is SGHTA and CDR2 FQGTGA. V was trimmed by 1 base and J by 7 bases, leaving 11 bases between them. The CDR3 DNA reads TGTGCCAGCAGCTTAATCGGCCAGGGAAATTCACCCCTCCACTTT. Encoded protein: CASSLIGQGNSPLHF. Looking up the rest from reference TRBV7-3 and TRBJ1-6 gives the full variable domain: GAGVSQTPSNKVTEKGKYVELRCDPISGHTALYWYRQSLGQGPEFLIYFQGTGAADDSGLPNDRFFAVRPEGSVSTLKIQRTERGDSAVYLCASSLIGQGNSPLHFGNGTRLTVT.

The rearrangement uses TRBV4-1 and TRBJ1-1; D may be TRBD1 (5 bases). Germline CDR1 is MGHRA and CDR2 is YSYEKL. The CDR3 contains 13 residues. V was trimmed by 3 bases and J by 4 bases, leaving 9 bases between them. The CDR3 DNA follows: TGCGCCAGCAGCCAGAACAGGATCACTGAAGCTTTCTTT. It codes for CASSQNRITEAFF.

V gene TRBV25-1 combines with J gene TRBJ1-1, with D unresolved. The CDR3 covers 14 residues. Germline CDR1 is MGHDK and CDR2 is SYGVNS. The V gene lost 2 bases and the J gene lost 6 bases, with 13 bases spanning the gap. In DNA form, the CDR3 reads TGTGCCAGCAGTGAAATGAAAAACAGCGCTGAAGCTTTCTTT. It translates to CASSEMKNSAEAFF.

The CDR3 is CASSDLTVRSYEQYF. DNA for the CDR3: TGTGCCAGCAGCGACTTGACAGTGAGATCCTACGAGCAGTACTTC. The rearrangement uses TRBV27 and TRBJ2-7, with D possibly TRBD1 on 5 matching bases. This CDR3 is built from 15 residues. The V gene lost 6 bases and the J gene lost 1 base, with 16 bases spanning the gap. Per germline, CDR1 MNHEY and CDR2 SMNVEV (reference sequence).

The rearrangement joins TRBV5-1 to TRBJ1-1; D is possibly TRBD1 (5 bases). The CDR3 is 15 amino acids. CDR1 is SGHRS and CDR2 is YFSETQ in the germline V gene. Trimming cost V 7 bases and J 5 bases, with 21 bases left between them. As DNA, the CDR3 is TGCGCCAGCGGCCCGATACAGGACACGGGGACTGAAGCTTTCTTT. It yields the protein CASGPIQDTGTEAFF.

The V call is TRBV29-1, the J call TRBJ1-2; 7 nucleotides align to TRBD1. The CDR3 extends over 13 amino acids. V gave up 3 bases and J gave up 4 bases; unmatched junction bases: 5. Germline CDR1 SQVTM, CDR2 ANQGSEA. CDR3 sequence: CSVDRQGGYGYTF. CDR3 bases: TGCAGCGTTGATCGACAGGGTGGCTATGGCTACACCTTC.

The rearrangement joins TRBV7-9 to TRBJ1-2; 7 bases map to TRBD1. The V and J ends lost 0 bases and 8 bases, in that order; junction bases with no gene match: 12. Looked up from germline, CDR1 is SEHNR and CDR2 is FQNEAQ (reference sequence). The CDR3 loop spans 16 amino acids. This CDR3 is CASSLAHRGGSWGYTF. As DNA, the CDR3 is TGTGCCAGCAGCTTAGCGCACAGGGGAGGATCGTGGGGCTACACCTTC.

The table lists this clone with a count of one. The rearrangement uses TRBV5-8 and TRBJ2-7; either TRBD1 or TRBD2 may fit D (5 bases each). Germline V gene sequence: CDR1 SGHTS, CDR2 YDEGEE. The V end was cut by 6 bases, the J end by 3 bases, with 16 bases between. The CDR3 has 14 residues. CDR3 nucleotide sequence: TGTGCCAGCAAAACAGGTGATGGGGGCTACGAGCAGTACTTC. Its translation is CASKTGDGGYEQYF.

CDR3 sequence: CASSQDDLGAARSGNPRYNEQFF. In DNA, the CDR3 is TGTGCCAGCAGCCAAGATGATTTAGGGGCTGCCCGATCGGGCAATCCTCGGTACAATGAGCAGTTCTTC. This rearrangement joins TRBV3-1 (or the pseudogene TRBV3-2) to TRBJ2-1, with D possibly being TRBD1 (5 bases). Trimming took 0 bases from V and 4 from J, leaving 34 bases between them. This CDR3 comprises 23 residues. The germline V gene encodes CDR1 LGHDT and CDR2 YNNKEL (reference sequence).